The 21 T cell receptor beta chains presented below share a single source sample, sequenced in a study of monozygotic twins with inflammatory bowel disease. TCRdb reanalyzed the 5' RACE reads and collapses them to one entry per CDR3 protein, without DNA. The table counts around 150,000 distinct CDR3 sequences; over 2.5% lies in the top ten. The sample taken for sequencing was blood. The receptors come from a human donor with ulcerative colitis or Crohn's disease, or a healthy co-twin of an affected twin (not recorded which).

The chain employs TRBV5-1 and TRBJ2-5; the TRBD1 assignment by TCRdb is unverifiable without DNA. The germline CDR1 and CDR2 sequences are SGHRS and YFSETQ. This CDR3 has 13 residues. The CDR3 sequence is CASSPGVQETQYF.

The gene calls are TRBV10-3 and TRBJ2-3. This CDR3 has 13 amino acids. CDR1 is ENHRY, CDR2 SYGVKD, per germline. CDR3 sequence reads: CAISGTSADTQYF.

V gene TRBV29-1 combines with J gene TRBJ1-1. The CDR3 extends over 14 amino acids. Germline V gene data show CDR1 as SQVTM and CDR2 as ANQGSEA. CDR3 residues: CSVLLRNPRTEAFF. The complete variable domain, with remaining parts taken from reference TRBV29-1 and TRBJ1-1, reads SAVISQKPSRDICQRGTSLTIQCQVDSQVTMMFWYRQQPGQSLTLIATANQGSEATYESGFVIDKFPISRPNLTFSTLTVSNMSPEDSSIYLCSVLLRNPRTEAFFGQGTRLTVV.

V gene TRBV19 combines with J gene TRBJ1-5; TCRdb reports TRBD1, a call that lacks DNA to check it against. The CDR3 totals 15 residues. Germline values: CDR1 LNHDA, CDR2 SQIVND (reference sequence). CDR3 in amino acids: CASSTDRVGNQPQHF. The complete variable domain, with remaining parts taken from reference TRBV19 and TRBJ1-5, reads DGGITQSPKYLFRKEGQNVTLSCEQNLNHDAMYWYRQDPGQGLRLIYYSQIVNDFQKGDIAEGYSVSREKKESFPLTVTSAQKNPTAFYLCASSTDRVGNQPQHFGDGTRLSIL.

V gene TRBV9 combines with J gene TRBJ2-7; as DNA is missing, the TRBD2 call by TCRdb cannot be tested. The CDR3 has 14 residues. Per the germline V gene, CDR1 is SGDLS and CDR2 is YYNGEE. CDR3 residues: CASSVSADPYEQYF.

The genes are TRBV20-1 and TRBJ2-7. Germline CDR1 DFQATT, CDR2 SNEGSKA (reference sequence). This CDR3 is 12 amino acids long. The CDR3 protein is CSAKGEFYEQYF.

This chain uses TRBV11-3 with TRBJ2-1. Germline V lookup: CDR1 SGHNT, CDR2 YENEEA. The CDR3 covers 15 residues. The CDR3 protein is CASSFSPSSYNEQFF. The variable domain in full, with the rest retrieved from reference TRBV11-3 and TRBJ2-1, is EAGVVQSPRYKIIEKKQPVAFWCNPISGHNTLYWYLQNLGQGPELLIRYENEEAVDDSQLPKDRFSAERLKGVDSTLKIQPAELGDSAVYLCASSFSPSSYNEQFFGPGTRLTVL.

The rearrangement links TRBV5-1 to TRBJ2-1; lacking DNA, the TRBD1 call made by TCRdb goes unchecked. The CDR3 has 15 amino acids. The V gene's germline CDR1 is SGHRS and CDR2 YFSETQ. The CDR3 loop is CASRSRTSWGDEQFF.

This chain links TRBV5-1 with TRBJ2-3; TCRdb names TRBD1, which stays unverified in the absence of DNA. Per the germline V gene, CDR1 is SGHRS and CDR2 is YFSETQ. This CDR3 has 14 amino acids. The CDR3 sequence: CASSVEGRKDTQYF.

V is TRBV7-9 and J is TRBJ1-6; the TRBD1 assignment by TCRdb is unverifiable without DNA. Germline loops: CDR1 SEHNR, CDR2 FQNEAQ (reference sequence). CDR3 length equals 15 residues. CDR3 region: CASSLRQGRDSPLHF.

The CDR3 here is CASSFTGLDTNQPQHF. The J gene is TRBJ1-5, the V gene TRBV6-2 or TRBV6-3; TCRdb lists TRBD1, though no DNA is available to test this call. The length of the CDR3 is 16 residues. Germline V gives CDR1 MNHEY, CDR2 SVGEGT.

The chain employs TRBV27 and TRBJ2-7. Germline V gene lookup returns CDR1 MNHEY and CDR2 SMNVEV (reference sequence). There are 12 residues in the CDR3. The chain's CDR3 is CASSSLRPLLYF.

The rearrangement joins TRBV19 to TRBJ2-2; TCRdb indicates TRBD2, and absent DNA this call remains unverified. The germline V gene has CDR1 LNHDA and CDR2 SQIVND (reference sequence). The CDR3 spans 17 residues. This CDR3 is CASINRRGLAGTGELFF.

This sequence joins TRBV14 and TRBJ1-1; TCRdb outputs TRBD1, but without DNA this stays unchecked. The CDR3 has 14 amino acids. Germline V gene data show CDR1 as SGHDN and CDR2 as FVKESK. The CDR3 reads CASSSAGVNTEAFF.

The genes are TRBV5-1 and TRBJ1-5; TCRdb's D call of TRBD1 is untestable without DNA. CDR1 is SGHRS and CDR2 is YFSETQ in the germline V gene. CDR3 length equals 14 residues. This CDR3 reads CASSLEGDPGPQHF.

The chain couples TRBV20-1 to TRBJ2-3; TCRdb calls TRBD1, which cannot be checked without DNA. Germline CDR1 and CDR2: DFQATT and SNEGSKA (reference sequence). The length of the CDR3 is 12 residues. The CDR3 reads CSAERDRPTQYF.

This sequence joins TRBV6-5 and TRBJ1-6; TCRdb names TRBD1, which stays unverified in the absence of DNA. CDR3 length: 15 amino acids. Germline CDR1 MNHEY, CDR2 SVGAGI. CDR3 region: CASSYGQAINSPLHF.

The V call is TRBV7-8, the J call TRBJ2-1; the D call from TCRdb, TRBD2, cannot be confirmed without DNA. The CDR3 contains 14 residues. The germline gives CDR1 SGHVS, CDR2 FQNEAQ. The chain's CDR3 is CASSPSRLRDEQFF.

The chain has TRBV11-2 and TRBJ2-5; TCRdb's D gene call, TRBD1, goes unchecked for lack of DNA. The V gene's germline CDR1 is SGHAT and CDR2 FQNNGV. The CDR3 is made up of 14 amino acids. CDR3 sequence reads: CASSPTGGQETQYF.

The chain couples TRBV28 to TRBJ2-7; TCRdb's D gene call, TRBD1, goes unchecked for lack of DNA. This CDR3 is 14 amino acids long. Germline-derived CDR1 and CDR2 are MDHEN and SYDVKM. The CDR3 loop is CASSFHGGPYEQYF.

The chain is built from TRBV12-3 or TRBV12-4 and TRBJ1-1. The CDR3 runs to 17 residues. CDR3: CASSFGSAGGDLGEAFF.